This T cell receptor (beta chain) was retrieved from a study of CD8 T cells in Susac syndrome. Background on the study: When their blood was taken, the Susac syndrome patients had either not yet had any therapy, were taking corticosteroids, or were taking intravenous immunoglobulin alone.

Random hexamers were used to reverse transcribe an amount of about 0.45 to 1 ug RNA. Multiplex immunoSEQ PCR targeted 54 Vbeta and 13 Jbeta TCR beta segments. MiXCR, run by TCRdb on the immunoSEQ multiplex PCR reads, gives a single entry per CDR3 protein. The sample yields about 180,000 distinct CDR3 sequences, around 94% seen once. CD8+ and CD4+ blood T cells underwent TCR beta sequencing. The sequenced sample consisted of CD4+ T cells from PBMCs. The receptor comes from a human donor with Susac syndrome.

The CDR3 nucleotides are TGTGCCAGCACACGGAGACAGGGGGAGCCCTACGAGCAGTACTTC. Its protein product is CASTRRQGEPYEQYF. V gene TRBV27 combines with J gene TRBJ2-7, with TRBD1 identical over 9 bases. CDR1 MNHEY and CDR2 SMNVEV come from the germline V gene (reference sequence). This CDR3 comprises 15 residues. With 7 bases clipped from V and 2 bases from J, the junction kept 9 bases outside the gene matches.